The 18 T cell receptor beta chains below come from one sample, sequenced in a study of blood T cell repertoires in COVID-19. Clones were read by immunoSEQ multiplex PCR, and TCRdb kept only the in-frame ones, dropping some. The table records around 260,000 clones, just over 90% of them present only once. The specimen sequenced was peripheral blood. These receptors were obtained from a woman in her twenties or thirties with COVID-19, enrolled during active disease.

V and J are TRBV3-1 (or the pseudogene TRBV3-2) and TRBJ2-5; 7 nucleotides agree with TRBD1. Germline V gene data show CDR1 as LGHDT and CDR2 as YNNKEL (reference sequence). The CDR3 totals 15 residues. V lost 4 bases and J lost 2; bases outside the gene matches: 7. CDR3 nucleotides: TGTGCCAGCAGCCTGATGGCAGGGGGTCAAGAGACCCAGTACTTC. Translated, it gives CASSLMAGGQETQYF.

The rearrangement links TRBV6-5 to TRBJ2-7; TRBD1 matches 10 bases. Germline values: CDR1 MNHEY, CDR2 SVGAGI. The CDR3 spans 15 residues. J lost 2 bases, V lost 6 bases, and 7 bases had no gene match. CDR3 in DNA: TGTGCCAGCAGCCCGCCTGGGACAGGGGCCTACGAGCAGTACTTC. Protein: CASSPPGTGAYEQYF.

This chain joins TRBV19 and TRBJ2-1; 13 bases are a match to TRBD2. Germline CDR1 reads LNHDA; CDR2 reads SQIVND (reference sequence). The CDR3 length is 15 residues. V shed 7 bases, J shed 5 bases, and the junction held 5 bases outside the gene matches. The CDR3 is CASTLGLAGDNEQFF. In DNA form, the CDR3 reads TGTGCCAGTACCCTAGGACTAGCGGGAGACAATGAGCAGTTCTTC.

This chain uses TRBV11-2 with TRBJ1-1, with D perhaps TRBD1 (5 bases). Germline V gene lookup returns CDR1 SGHAT and CDR2 FQNNGV. This CDR3 has 13 residues. The V end lost 3 bases, the J end lost 4 bases, and 9 bases lay between the germline ends. As DNA, the CDR3 is TGTGCCAGCAGCTTCAGGGAACGCACTGAAGCTTTCTTT. The encoded protein is CASSFRERTEAFF.

This rearrangement joins TRBV6-5 to TRBJ1-3; 9 bases are a match to TRBD1. This CDR3 is built from 15 residues. With 11 bases clipped from V and 2 bases from J, the junction kept 10 bases outside the gene matches. Germline V gives CDR1 MNHEY, CDR2 SVGAGI. The CDR3 sequence is CACKQGAFTGNTIYF. DNA of the CDR3: TGTGCCTGCAAACAGGGGGCGTTCACTGGAAACACCATATATTTT.

V and J are TRBV6-5 and TRBJ2-1, with TRBD2 matching 9 bases. The CDR3 runs 15 residues. Germline lookup yields CDR1 MNHEY and CDR2 SVGAGI. The V gene end was trimmed by 8 bases and the J gene end by 7 bases; junction bases not matched to a gene: 12. In nucleotides, the CDR3 is TGTGCCAGCCACTCCCTGGTAGCGGGAGCAAATGAGCAGTTCTTC. Its translation is CASHSLVAGANEQFF.

This rearrangement joins TRBV15 to TRBJ2-7; 8 bases align to TRBD2. Germline CDR1 LNHNV, CDR2 YYDKDF (reference sequence). The CDR3 covers 14 residues. The V gene end was trimmed by 3 bases and the J gene end by 1 base; junction bases not matched to a gene: 2. The CDR3 region is CATSSGLASYEQYF. The CDR3 DNA is TGTGCCACCAGCAGTGGACTAGCATCCTACGAGCAGTACTTC.

This chain connects TRBV6-5 to TRBJ1-2, with D uncertain. CDR1 and CDR2 from the germline V gene are MNHEY and SVGAGI. This CDR3 is built from 13 residues. Trimming pared 7 bases from V and 3 bases from J, leaving 12 bases between. The CDR3 loop reads CASTGADHYGYTF. In DNA, the CDR3 is TGTGCCAGCACAGGCGCCGACCACTATGGCTACACCTTC.

The chain uses TRBV5-6 and TRBJ2-7, with D hard to call. The CDR3 is made up of 15 amino acids. V lost 5 bases and J 0 bases, leaving 15 bases between the germline ends. From germline, CDR1 is SGHDT and CDR2 YYEEEE. Here the CDR3 reads CASSPRWLSSYEQYF. The DNA for the CDR3 is TGTGCCAGCAGTCCCCGGTGGTTAAGCTCCTACGAGCAGTACTTC.

The genes are TRBV18 and TRBJ1-6; no definite D call. Deletions cut 1 base from V and 7 bases from J, with 8 bases between. CDR1 and CDR2 from the germline V gene are KGHSH and LQKENI. The CDR3 consists of 14 residues. The CDR3 DNA reads TGTGCCAGCTCACCACAGGACTTGAATTCACCCCTCCACTTT. Residues: CASSPQDLNSPLHF.

This clone was counted a single time. The chain carries TRBV5-5 and TRBJ2-4; tentatively, D is TRBD2 (5 bases). Between the trimmed V and J ends, which lost 0 bases and 4 bases, there was a span of 11 bases. There are 15 residues in the CDR3. Per the germline V gene, CDR1 is SGHKS and CDR2 is YYEKEE (reference sequence). This CDR3 is CASSLGEGRKNIQYF. The CDR3 DNA is TGTGCCAGCAGCTTGGGAGAGGGTCGGAAAAACATTCAGTACTTC.

The V gene is TRBV6-1, the J gene TRBJ1-5; no clear D. This CDR3 has 15 amino acids. Germline CDR1 is MNHNS and CDR2 is SASEGT. The V end was cut by 1 base, the J end by 0 bases, with 7 bases between. The CDR3 region is CASSEGVYSNQPQHF. Written as DNA, the CDR3 is TGTGCCAGCAGTGAAGGAGTTTATAGCAATCAGCCCCAGCATTTT.

The chain carries TRBV9 and TRBJ2-3, with 9 bases aligning to TRBD1. Germline assignment: CDR1 SGDLS and CDR2 YYNGEE. The CDR3 contains 15 residues. With 0 bases clipped from V and 5 bases from J, the junction kept 4 bases outside the gene matches. The chain's CDR3 is CASSVGGQGGDTQYF. CDR3 coding DNA: TGTGCCAGCAGCGTAGGGGGACAGGGTGGAGATACGCAGTATTTT.

This clone occurred many times. The genes are TRBV11-3 and TRBJ2-7; no clear D. This CDR3 has 14 residues. V was cut by 7 bases and J by 4 bases, with 17 bases left in between. CDR1 and CDR2 (germline): SGHNT, YENEEA. Written as DNA, the CDR3 is TGTGCCAGCACCCAAGAGTCCCGATTTTACGAGCAGTACTTC. As protein: CASTQESRFYEQYF.

CDR3 nucleotide sequence: TGTGCCAGCAGCTTAGAAGCCGATAATCAGCCCCAGCATTTT. Its protein product is CASSLEADNQPQHF. The rearrangement links TRBV7-6 to TRBJ1-5, with D unresolved. V shed 1 base and J shed 4 bases, with 8 bases lying between them. Germline V lookup: CDR1 SGHVS, CDR2 FNYEAQ. This CDR3 is built from 14 residues.

This chain links TRBV28 with TRBJ1-5; tentatively, D is TRBD1 (5 bases). CDR1 is MDHEN and CDR2 is SYDVKM in the germline V gene. V lost 7 bases and J lost 0, with 16 bases in between. This CDR3 is built from 16 residues. The CDR3 loop reads CASTLRGGTSNQPQHF. CDR3 in DNA: TGTGCCAGCACCCTACGGGGGGGGACTAGCAATCAGCCCCAGCATTTT.

The chain couples TRBV3-1 (or the pseudogene TRBV3-2) to TRBJ2-7; TRBD1 might be the D (6 bases). The V and J ends lost 0 bases and 1 base respectively, with 10 bases between them. CDR3 length equals 15 residues. CDR1 and CDR2 (germline): LGHDT, YNNKEL (reference sequence). The CDR3 sequence is CASSQEQGFSYEQYF. The CDR3 nucleotides read TGTGCCAGCAGCCAAGAACAGGGCTTTTCCTACGAGCAGTACTTC.

The rearrangement joins TRBV18 to TRBJ2-3; D possibly corresponds to TRBD2 (6 bases). V shed 0 bases and J shed 8 bases, with 15 bases lying between them. Germline lookup yields CDR1 KGHSH and CDR2 LQKENI. The CDR3 sequence is 15 residues long. CDR3 sequence reads: CASSPPGLSPSTQYF. DNA for the CDR3: TGTGCCAGCTCACCACCGGGACTCAGCCCGAGTACGCAGTATTTT.